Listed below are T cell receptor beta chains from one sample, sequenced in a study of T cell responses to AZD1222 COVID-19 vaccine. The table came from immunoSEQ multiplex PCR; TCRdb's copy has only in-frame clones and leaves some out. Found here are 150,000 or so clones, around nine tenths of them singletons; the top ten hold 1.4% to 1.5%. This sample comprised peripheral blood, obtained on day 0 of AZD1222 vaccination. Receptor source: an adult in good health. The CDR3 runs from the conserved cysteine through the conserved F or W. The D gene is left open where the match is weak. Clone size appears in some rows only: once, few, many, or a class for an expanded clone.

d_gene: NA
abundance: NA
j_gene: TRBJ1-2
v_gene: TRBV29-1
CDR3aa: CSVAQGIYGYTF
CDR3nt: TGCAGCGTTGCCCAGGGGATCTATGGCTACACCTTC

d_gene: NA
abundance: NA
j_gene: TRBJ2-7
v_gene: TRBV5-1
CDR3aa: CASSRDGLSYEQYF
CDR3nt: TGCGCCAGCAGCCGGGACGGACTTTCCTACGAGCAGTACTTC

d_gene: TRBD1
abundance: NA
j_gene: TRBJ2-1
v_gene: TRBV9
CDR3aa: CASSETGVDYNEQFF
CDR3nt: TGTGCCAGCAGCGAGACAGGGGTGGACTACAATGAGCAGTTCTTC

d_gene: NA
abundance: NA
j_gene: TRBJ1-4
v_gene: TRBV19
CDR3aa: CASTTFTGEKLFF
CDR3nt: TGTGCCAGTACCACATTTACGGGCGAAAAACTGTTTTTT

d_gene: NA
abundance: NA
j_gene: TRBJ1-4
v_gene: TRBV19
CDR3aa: CASSIVRWSPTNEKLFF
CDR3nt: TGTGCCAGTAGTATAGTAAGGTGGAGCCCAACTAATGAAAAACTGTTTTTT

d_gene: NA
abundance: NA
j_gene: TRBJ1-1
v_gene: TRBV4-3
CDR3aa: CASSPGPLNTEAFF
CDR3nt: TGCGCCAGCAGCCCAGGTCCATTGAACACTGAAGCTTTCTTT

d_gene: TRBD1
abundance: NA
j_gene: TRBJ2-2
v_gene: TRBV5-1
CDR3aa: CASSPGTANTGELFF
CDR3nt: TGCGCCAGCAGCCCCGGGACAGCGAACACCGGGGAGCTGTTTTTT

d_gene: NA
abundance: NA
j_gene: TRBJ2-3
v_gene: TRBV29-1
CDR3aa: CSADLLRASDTQYF
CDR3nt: TGCAGCGCTGACCTCTTGCGGGCCTCAGATACGCAGTATTTT

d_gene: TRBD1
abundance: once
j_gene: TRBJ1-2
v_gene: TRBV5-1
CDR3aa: CASSWDSSYGYTF
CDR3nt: TGCGCCAGCAGCTGGGACAGCTCCTATGGCTACACCTTC

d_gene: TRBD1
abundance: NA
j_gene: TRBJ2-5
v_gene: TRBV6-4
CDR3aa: CASSEPGQGTETQYF
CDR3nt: TGTGCCAGCAGTGAGCCGGGACAGGGTACCGAGACCCAGTACTTC

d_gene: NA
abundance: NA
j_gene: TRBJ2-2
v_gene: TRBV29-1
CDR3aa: CSVSHSTGELFF
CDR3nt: TGCAGCGTTTCTCATTCCACCGGGGAGCTGTTTTTT

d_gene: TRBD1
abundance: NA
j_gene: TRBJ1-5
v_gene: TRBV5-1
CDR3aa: CASSTGTAQAGYSNQPQHF
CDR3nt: TGCGCCAGCAGCACCGGGACAGCTCAGGCGGGATATAGCAATCAGCCCCAGCATTTT

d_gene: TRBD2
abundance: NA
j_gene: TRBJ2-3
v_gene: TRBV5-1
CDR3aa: CASSSRVAGVGDTQYF
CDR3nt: TGCGCCAGCAGCTCGAGGGTAGCGGGAGTAGGAGATACGCAGTATTTT

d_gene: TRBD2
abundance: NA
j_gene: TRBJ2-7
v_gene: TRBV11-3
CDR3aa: CASTLSGNEQYF
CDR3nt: TGTGCCAGCACCCTTAGCGGGAACGAGCAGTACTTC

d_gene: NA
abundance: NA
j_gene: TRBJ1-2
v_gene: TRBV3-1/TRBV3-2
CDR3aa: CASSLLGYYTF
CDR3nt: TGTGCCAGCAGCCTTTTAGGTTACTACACCTTC

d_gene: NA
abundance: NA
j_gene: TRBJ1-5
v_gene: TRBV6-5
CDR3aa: CASSYSIGQPQHF
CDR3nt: TGTGCCAGCAGTTACTCGATCGGCCAGCCCCAGCATTTT

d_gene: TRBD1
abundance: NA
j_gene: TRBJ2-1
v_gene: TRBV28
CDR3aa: CASRTTTGIRDEQFF
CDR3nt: TGTGCCAGCAGGACGACGACAGGGATACGGGATGAGCAGTTCTTC

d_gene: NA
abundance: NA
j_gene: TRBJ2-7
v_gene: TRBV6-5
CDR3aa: CASTQARAPYEQYF
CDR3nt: TGTGCCAGCACCCAGGCGCGGGCCCCCTACGAGCAGTACTTC

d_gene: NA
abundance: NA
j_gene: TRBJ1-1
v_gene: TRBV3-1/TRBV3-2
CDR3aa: CASSRVGNTEAFF
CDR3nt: TGTGCCAGCAGCCGGGTAGGGAATACTGAAGCTTTCTTT

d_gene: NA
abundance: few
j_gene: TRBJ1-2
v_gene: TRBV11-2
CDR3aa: CASSPQGNNYGYTF
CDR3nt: TGTGCCAGCAGCCCCCAAGGAAACAACTATGGCTACACCTTC

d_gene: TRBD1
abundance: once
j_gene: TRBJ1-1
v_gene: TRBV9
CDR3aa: CASSKGQGRDSMNTEAFF
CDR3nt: TGTGCCAGCAGCAAAGGACAGGGGAGGGATTCCATGAACACTGAAGCTTTCTTT

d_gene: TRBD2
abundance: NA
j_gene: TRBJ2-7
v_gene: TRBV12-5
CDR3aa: CASGFAVIPGLAGGLRSYEQYF
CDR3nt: TGTGCTAGTGGTTTCGCCGTAATCCCGGGACTAGCGGGGGGATTAAGGTCGTACGAGCAGTACTTC

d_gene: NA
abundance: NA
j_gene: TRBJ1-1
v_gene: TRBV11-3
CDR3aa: CASSPEGGNTEAFF
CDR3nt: TGTGCCAGCAGCCCTGAGGGGGGAAACACTGAAGCTTTCTTT

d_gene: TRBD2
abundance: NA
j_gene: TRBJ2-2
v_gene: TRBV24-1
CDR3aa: CATSDLSGRAGGTGELFF
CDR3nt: TGTGCCACCAGTGATTTAAGCGGGAGGGCCGGCGGAACCGGGGAGCTGTTTTTT

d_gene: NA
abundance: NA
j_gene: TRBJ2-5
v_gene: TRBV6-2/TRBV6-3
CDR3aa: CASSSRGEETQYF
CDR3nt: TGTGCCAGCAGTTCCCGGGGAGAAGAGACCCAGTACTTC

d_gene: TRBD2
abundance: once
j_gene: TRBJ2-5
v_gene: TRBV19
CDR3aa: CASRVPGGETQYF
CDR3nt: TGTGCCAGTAGAGTCCCGGGGGGGGAGACCCAGTACTTC

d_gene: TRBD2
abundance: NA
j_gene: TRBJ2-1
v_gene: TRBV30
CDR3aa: CAWSVRLAGERREQFF
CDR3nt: TGTGCCTGGAGTGTAAGACTAGCGGGAGAGCGGCGTGAGCAGTTCTTC

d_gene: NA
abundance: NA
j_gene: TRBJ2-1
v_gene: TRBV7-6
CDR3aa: CASSNLGSNEQFF
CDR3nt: TGTGCCAGCTCTAATCTAGGGAGCAATGAGCAGTTCTTC

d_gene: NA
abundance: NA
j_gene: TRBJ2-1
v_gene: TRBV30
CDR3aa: CAWTWDRWAIEQFF
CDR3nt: TGTGCCTGGACCTGGGACCGTTGGGCAATCGAGCAGTTCTTC

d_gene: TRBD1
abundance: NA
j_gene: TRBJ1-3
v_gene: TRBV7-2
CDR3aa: CASSLRGTGIPGNTIYF
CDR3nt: TGTGCCAGCAGCCTTCGCGGGACAGGGATCCCTGGAAACACCATATATTTT

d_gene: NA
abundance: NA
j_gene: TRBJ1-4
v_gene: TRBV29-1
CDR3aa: CSVVEGPERLFF
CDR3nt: TGCAGCGTTGTAGAGGGGCCTGAAAGGCTGTTTTTT

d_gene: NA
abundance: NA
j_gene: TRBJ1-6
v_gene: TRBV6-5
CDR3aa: CASNGRSDSPLHF
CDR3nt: TGTGCCAGCAACGGGAGATCGGATTCACCCCTCCACTTT

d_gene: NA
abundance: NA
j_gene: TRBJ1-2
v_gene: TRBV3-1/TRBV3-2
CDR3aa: CASSQGQRTYGYTF
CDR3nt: TGTGCCAGCAGCCAAGGACAGAGGACCTATGGCTACACCTTC

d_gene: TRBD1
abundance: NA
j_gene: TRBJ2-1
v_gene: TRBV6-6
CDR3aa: CASSYGTEYNEQFF
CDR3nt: TGTGCCAGCAGTTACGGGACAGAATACAATGAGCAGTTCTTC

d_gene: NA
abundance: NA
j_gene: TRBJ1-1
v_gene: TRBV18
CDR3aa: CASSPVGDTEAFF
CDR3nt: TGTGCCAGCTCACCGGTGGGGGACACTGAAGCTTTCTTT

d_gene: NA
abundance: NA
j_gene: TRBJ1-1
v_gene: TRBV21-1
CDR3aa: CASSNLRRDNTEAFF
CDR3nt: TGTGCCAGCAGCAACTTGCGCAGGGACAACACTGAAGCTTTCTTT

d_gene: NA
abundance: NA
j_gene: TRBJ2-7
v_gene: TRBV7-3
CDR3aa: CASRSGGGVSYEQYF
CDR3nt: TGTGCCAGCCGGTCGGGCGGAGGTGTCTCCTACGAGCAGTACTTC

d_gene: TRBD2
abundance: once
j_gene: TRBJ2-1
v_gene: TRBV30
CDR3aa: CAWSLRLGLAGGPSSYNEQFF
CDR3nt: TGTGCCTGGAGTCTCCGCTTGGGACTAGCGGGAGGGCCCTCATCCTACAATGAGCAGTTCTTC

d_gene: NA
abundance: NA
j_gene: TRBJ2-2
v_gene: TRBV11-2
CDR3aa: CASSLGGNTGELFF
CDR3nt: TGTGCCAGCAGCTTAGGGGGGAACACCGGGGAGCTGTTTTTT

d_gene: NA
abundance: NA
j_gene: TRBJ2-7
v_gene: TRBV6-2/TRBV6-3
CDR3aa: CASSSQSLDEQYF
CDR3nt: TGTGCCAGCAGTTCTCAGAGCCTCGACGAGCAGTACTTC

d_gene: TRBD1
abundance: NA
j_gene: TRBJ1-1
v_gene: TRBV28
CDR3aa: CASSLRTGGGNTEAFF
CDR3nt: TGTGCCAGCAGTCTCCGGACAGGTGGGGGGAACACTGAAGCTTTCTTT